This T cell receptor beta chain was profiled in a study of blood T cell repertoires in COVID-19. Across the study: Collection of acute and convalescent COVID-19 samples took place in the United States, Italy and Spain. The cDNA or gDNA used as material had been derived from T cells, B-cell-depleted T cells, or PBMCs.

Points on this clone: A junction end diverges from the germline sequence, so it may reflect a read error.

From germline, CDR1 is SGHRS and CDR2 YFSETQ. The CDR3 totals 15 residues. The authors' processing: Using reference gene primer amplification, nucleated cell counts were estimated. Repertoires were generated with immunoSEQ multiplex PCR, while TCRdb's copy carries only in-frame clones and drops some. V, J and clone size were drawn from that table, and D and trimming were deduced from the DNA. The sample includes about 64,000 clones, 80% to 90% of them seen just once. Sample: peripheral blood. The receptor was derived from a man aged 35 to 55 with acute or convalescent COVID-19. This chain links TRBV5-1 with TRBJ1-3; 10 positions agree with TRBD1. CDR3 in DNA: TGCGCCAGCAGCTTGGGACAGGGGGCTGGAGACACCATATATTTT. Translated, it gives CASSLGQGAGDTIYF.